Presented here are 5 T cell receptor beta chains from one specimen sequenced in a study of cytomegalovirus exposure and HLA in healthy donors. Amplification used 60 Vbeta primers and 13 Jbeta primers. TCRdb's copy holds only in-frame clones and misses some; the assay was immunoSEQ multiplex PCR. Of 150,000 to 200,000 clones listed, less than 85% are singletons. The material sequenced was PBMCs. The receptors derive from a man between 18 and 35 years old in good health and CMV-seronegative.

The chain carries TRBV2 and TRBJ2-1; 10 bases map to TRBD2. CDR1 and CDR2 (germline): SNHLY, FYNNEI. The CDR3 has 15 residues. The trim removed 6 bases at V and 3 bases at J, leaving 5 bases unmatched. DNA of the CDR3: TGTGCCAGCAGCGCACTAGCGGGGTTCTACAATGAGCAGTTCTTC. It encodes CASSALAGFYNEQFF.

The rearrangement uses TRBV14 and TRBJ2-2; TRBD2 matches at 10 bases. Losses at the gene ends were 1 base for V and 6 bases for J; bases not matched to a gene: 8. Per the germline V gene, CDR1 is SGHDN and CDR2 is FVKESK. This CDR3 is 17 amino acids long. The CDR3 loop is CASSQVTAGGPAGELFF. The CDR3, as DNA: TGTGCCAGCAGCCAAGTTACAGCGGGAGGGCCAGCCGGGGAGCTGTTTTTT.

The chain couples TRBV5-5 to TRBJ2-2; the match to TRBD1 covers 7 bases. V was clipped by 4 bases and J by 4 bases; unmatched bases: 10. The CDR3 is made up of 16 amino acids. Germline V lookup: CDR1 SGHKS, CDR2 YYEKEE (reference sequence). CDR3 protein: CASSPQGSSVTGELFF. Here the CDR3 DNA reads TGTGCCAGCAGCCCACAGGGGAGTTCAGTCACCGGGGAGCTGTTTTTT. The variable domain in full, with the rest retrieved from reference TRBV5-5 and TRBJ2-2, is DAGVTQSPTHLIKTRGQQVTLRCSPISGHKSVSWYQQVLGQGPQFIFQYYEKEERGRGNFPDRFSARQFPNYSSELNVNALLLGDSALYLCASSPQGSSVTGELFFGEGSRLTVL.

The chain has TRBV11-2 and TRBJ1-5; 7 bases match TRBD1. V was pared by 1 base and J by 5 bases, with 5 bases of the junction left unmatched. This CDR3 has 15 amino acids. In germline, CDR1 is SGHAT, CDR2 FQNNGV. CDR3 amino acids: CASSLAPRGDQPQHF. DNA for the CDR3: TGTGCCAGCAGCTTAGCGCCCAGGGGGGATCAGCCCCAGCATTTT.

This clone showed up just once. The chain uses TRBV28 and TRBJ1-2; D may be TRBD1 (6 bases). This CDR3 has 16 amino acids. Trimming took 3 bases from V and 4 from J, leaving 18 bases between them. Looked up from germline, CDR1 is MDHEN and CDR2 is SYDVKM. The CDR3 is CASSFNQGKRGYGYTF. CDR3 in DNA: TGTGCCAGCAGTTTCAACCAGGGGAAAAGGGGCTATGGCTACACCTTC.